A single sample is the source of the 10 T cell receptor beta chains below, sequenced in a study of blood T cell repertoires in COVID-19. TCRdb's copy holds only in-frame clones and misses some; the assay was immunoSEQ multiplex PCR. Here the sample spans around 140,000 clones, 65% to 80% being singletons. Sequencing input: peripheral blood. The source is a woman between 55 and 75 years old with acute or convalescent COVID-19.

This clone was seen a handful of times. V gene TRBV10-3 combines with J gene TRBJ1-2; unclear D gene. The V gene lost 4 bases and the J gene lost 3 bases, with 12 bases spanning the gap. CDR1 is ENHRY and CDR2 is SYGVKD in the germline V gene. The CDR3 sequence is 14 residues long. CDR3 coding DNA: TGTGCCATCAGTGGAGGGCCTCTAGACTATGGCTACACCTTC. It yields the protein CAISGGPLDYGYTF.

This clone was counted a few times. The chain carries TRBV5-4 and TRBJ2-7, with D maybe TRBD2 (6 bases). In germline, CDR1 is SGHNT, CDR2 YYREEE (reference sequence). The CDR3 covers 15 residues. V lost 3 bases to trimming and J lost 5 bases, with 18 bases between them. CDR3 DNA sequence: TGTGCCAGCAGCTCGGCTGGGGGGTTTTTCAACGAGCAGTACTTC. Protein: CASSSAGGFFNEQYF.

The chain has TRBV6-1 and TRBJ2-3; 7 positions match TRBD2. The germline V gene has CDR1 MNHNS and CDR2 SASEGT. V lost 2 bases to trimming and J lost 2 bases; unmatched junction nucleotides: 1. The CDR3 is 14 amino acids. CDR3 sequence (DNA): TGTGCCAGCAGTGAACTAGCGGTCACAGATACGCAGTATTTT. This translates into CASSELAVTDTQYF.

The gene calls are TRBV5-4 and TRBJ1-2; D is possibly TRBD1 (6 bases). V lost 0 bases, J lost 2 bases, and 11 bases lay in between. Germline-derived CDR1 and CDR2 are SGHNT and YYREEE (reference sequence). The CDR3 has 15 residues. The CDR3 nucleotides read TGTGCCAGCAGCTTGGCCGGCAGGGGAAACTATGGCTACACCTTC. Protein sequence: CASSLAGRGNYGYTF.

DNA of the CDR3: TGCGCCAGCAGCCCCTTCGGGACTAGCGGGGAGACCCAGTACTTC. Amino acid sequence: CASSPFGTSGETQYF. The chain recombines TRBV4-1 with TRBJ2-5, with 12 bases identical to TRBD2. The germline CDR1 and CDR2 sequences are MGHRA and YSYEKL. The ends lost 4 bases at V and 5 bases at J; junction bases unmatched: 5. CDR3 size: 15 residues.

The V and J genes are TRBV10-1 and TRBJ2-2; D perhaps matches TRBD1 (6 bases). With 4 bases removed from V and 4 bases from J, the gap between germline ends came to 7 bases. CDR3 length equals 13 residues. The germline V gene has CDR1 WNHNN and CDR2 SYGVQD (reference sequence). CDR3 loop: CASSVGGTGELFF. CDR3 DNA: TGCGCCAGCAGTGTAGGGGGCACCGGGGAGCTGTTTTTT.

V gene TRBV4-1 combines with J gene TRBJ2-7; possibly TRBD2 for D (6 bases). The CDR3 has 12 residues. Germline assignment: CDR1 MGHRA and CDR2 YSYEKL. Trimming stripped 4 bases from V and 7 bases from J, with 11 bases between. CDR3 loop: CASSRFSGEQYF. The DNA of the CDR3 is TGCGCCAGCAGCCGGTTTAGCGGAGAGCAGTACTTC.

The rearrangement uses TRBV28 and TRBJ1-1, with 8 positions matching TRBD1. This CDR3 contains 12 residues. Germline-derived CDR1 and CDR2 are MDHEN and SYDVKM. J was trimmed by 10 bases and V by 4 bases; bases with no gene match: 5. The CDR3 nucleotides read TGTGCCAGCAGTTCACCAGGGGGCGGAGCTTTCTTT. This gives the protein CASSSPGGGAFF.

Only a few counts were recorded for this clone. The CDR3 region is CASSPTGAGNQPQHF. In DNA form, the CDR3 reads TGTGCCAGCAGCCCGACAGGGGCTGGGAATCAGCCCCAGCATTTT. This chain joins TRBV9 and TRBJ1-5; 8 bases fit TRBD1. Germline V gives CDR1 SGDLS, CDR2 YYNGEE. The CDR3 has 15 residues. The ends lost 4 bases at V and 4 bases at J; junction bases unmatched: 7.

This sequence joins TRBV7-9 and TRBJ2-7; possible D gene TRBD1, 6 bases. Per germline, CDR1 SEHNR and CDR2 FQNEAQ (reference sequence). The CDR3 runs to 12 residues. Trimming stripped 8 bases from V and 6 bases from J, with 14 bases between. CDR3 loop: CASAGTIAEQYF. CDR3 sequence (DNA): TGTGCCAGCGCCGGGACAATCGCCGAGCAGTACTTC.